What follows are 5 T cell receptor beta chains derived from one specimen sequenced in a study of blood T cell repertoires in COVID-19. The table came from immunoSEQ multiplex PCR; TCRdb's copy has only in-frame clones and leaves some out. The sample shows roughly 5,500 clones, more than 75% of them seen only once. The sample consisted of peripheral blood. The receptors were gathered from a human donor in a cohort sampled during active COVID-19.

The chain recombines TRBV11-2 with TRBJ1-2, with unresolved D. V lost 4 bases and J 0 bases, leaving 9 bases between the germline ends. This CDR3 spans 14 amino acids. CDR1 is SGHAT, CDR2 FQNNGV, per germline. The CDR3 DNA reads TGTGCCAGCAGCTCAGGACTGTCTAACTATGGCTACACCTTC. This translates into CASSSGLSNYGYTF.

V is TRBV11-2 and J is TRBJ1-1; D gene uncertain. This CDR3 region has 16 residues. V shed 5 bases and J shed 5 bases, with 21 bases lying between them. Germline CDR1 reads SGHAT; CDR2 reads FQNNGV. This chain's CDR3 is CASSLINRGGRTEAFF. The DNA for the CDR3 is TGTGCCAGCAGCCTAATAAACCGGGGAGGTCGGACTGAAGCTTTCTTT.

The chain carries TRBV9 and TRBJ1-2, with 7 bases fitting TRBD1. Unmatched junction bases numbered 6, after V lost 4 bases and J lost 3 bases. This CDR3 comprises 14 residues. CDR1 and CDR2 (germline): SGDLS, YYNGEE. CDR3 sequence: CASSTPGQDYGYTF. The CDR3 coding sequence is TGTGCCAGCAGCACACCCGGACAGGACTATGGCTACACCTTC.

For the CDR3, the DNA is TGTGCCAGCAGCCATACCTTCGGGACAGCCTCGAACACTGAAGCTTTCTTT. Its protein is CASSHTFGTASNTEAFF. The rearrangement uses TRBV7-2 and TRBJ1-1, with TRBD1 matching over 7 bases. V lost 5 bases to trimming and J lost 1 base; unmatched junction nucleotides: 13. The CDR3 loop spans 17 amino acids. The germline V gene encodes CDR1 SGHTA and CDR2 FQGNSA. Based on the CDR3 plus reference TRBV7-2 and TRBJ1-1, the full variable domain is GAGVSQSPSNKVTEKGKDVELRCDPISGHTALYWYRQSLGQGLEFLIYFQGNSAPDKSGLPSDRFSAERTGGSVSTLTIQRTQQEDSAVYLCASSHTFGTASNTEAFFGQGTRLTVV.

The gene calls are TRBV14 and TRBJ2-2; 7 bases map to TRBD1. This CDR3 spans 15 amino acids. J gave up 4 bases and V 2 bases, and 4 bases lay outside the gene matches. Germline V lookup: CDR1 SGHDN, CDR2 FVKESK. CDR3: CASSQTGEITGELFF. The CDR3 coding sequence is TGTGCCAGCAGCCAAACAGGGGAAATCACCGGGGAGCTGTTTTTT.